A single T cell receptor (beta chain) is shown here with its context. Antigen unknown. Through a sample-barcoded 5' primer and a J-beta primer mix, a second PCR was run for roughly 7 to 11 cycles. TCRdb re-derived calls from the 5' RACE reads in MiXCR, one entry per CDR3 protein. The profile shows under 950,000 distinct CDR3 sequences, over 20% of them singletons. The CDR3 is made up of 15 amino acids. Germline-derived CDR1 and CDR2 are MNHEY and SMNVEV (reference sequence). The V end lost 6 bases, the J end lost 0 bases, and 12 bases lay between the germline ends. These data are taken from a study of blood T cells in healthy people across ages. Study-wide results and caveats: Per-million-T-cell TCR beta diversity fell roughly linearly with age.

Sequenced sample: blood. This TCR came from a man between 65 and 85 years old in good health. J is TRBJ1-5 and V is TRBV27, with TRBD1 as a possible D gene (5 bases). The chain's CDR3 is CASRELGGSNQPQHF. The CDR3, as DNA: TGTGCCAGCAGAGAACTGGGGGGTAGCAATCAGCCCCAGCATTTT.